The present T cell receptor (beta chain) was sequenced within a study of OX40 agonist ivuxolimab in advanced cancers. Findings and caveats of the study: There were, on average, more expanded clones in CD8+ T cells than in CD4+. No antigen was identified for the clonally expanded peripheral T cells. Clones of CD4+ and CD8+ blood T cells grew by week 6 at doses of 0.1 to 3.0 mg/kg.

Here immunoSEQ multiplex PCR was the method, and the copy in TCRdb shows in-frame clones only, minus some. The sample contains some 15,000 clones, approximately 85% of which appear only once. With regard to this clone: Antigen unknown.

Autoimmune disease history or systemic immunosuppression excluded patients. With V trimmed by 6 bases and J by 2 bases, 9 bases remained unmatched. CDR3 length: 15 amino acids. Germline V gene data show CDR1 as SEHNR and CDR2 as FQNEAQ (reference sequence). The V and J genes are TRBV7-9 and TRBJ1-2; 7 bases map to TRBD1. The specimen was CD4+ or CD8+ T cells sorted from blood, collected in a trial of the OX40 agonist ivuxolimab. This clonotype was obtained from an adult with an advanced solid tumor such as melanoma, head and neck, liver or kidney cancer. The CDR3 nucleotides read TGTGCCAGCAGTTTTGATTCGACAGGGAACTATGGCTACACCTTC. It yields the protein CASSFDSTGNYGYTF.